The T cell receptor (beta chain) under discussion was sequenced for a study of response to subunit inactivated influenza vaccine. The germline V gene has CDR1 SEHNR and CDR2 FQNEAQ (reference sequence). V lost 1 base, J lost 0 bases, and 5 bases lay in between. The CDR3 covers 14 residues. Remarks on this clonotype: As yet, its antigen is unknown.

General study results and limits: The authors proposed limited new T cell recruitment per seasonal influenza vaccination.

Each CDR3 protein gets one entry after TCRdb re-called the RT-PCR reads with MiXCR. The profile shows about 700,000 distinct CDR3 sequences, around 13% of them singletons. The rearrangement joins TRBV7-9 to TRBJ2-3; no clear D gene. The TCR originated in a man between 45 and 60 years old who received an inactivated influenza vaccine. Specimen: PBMCs from blood, collected around 15 days before vaccination. CDR3 coding DNA: TGTGCCAGCAGCTTAGAAATTAGCACAGATACGCAGTATTTT. Its translation: CASSLEISTDTQYF. The variable domain in full, with the rest retrieved from reference TRBV7-9 and TRBJ2-3, is DTGVSQNPRHKITKRGQNVTFRCDPISEHNRLYWYRQTLGQGPEFLTYFQNEAQLEKSRLLSDRFSAERPKGSFSTLEIQRTEQGDSAMYLCASSLEISTDTQYFGPGTRLTVL.